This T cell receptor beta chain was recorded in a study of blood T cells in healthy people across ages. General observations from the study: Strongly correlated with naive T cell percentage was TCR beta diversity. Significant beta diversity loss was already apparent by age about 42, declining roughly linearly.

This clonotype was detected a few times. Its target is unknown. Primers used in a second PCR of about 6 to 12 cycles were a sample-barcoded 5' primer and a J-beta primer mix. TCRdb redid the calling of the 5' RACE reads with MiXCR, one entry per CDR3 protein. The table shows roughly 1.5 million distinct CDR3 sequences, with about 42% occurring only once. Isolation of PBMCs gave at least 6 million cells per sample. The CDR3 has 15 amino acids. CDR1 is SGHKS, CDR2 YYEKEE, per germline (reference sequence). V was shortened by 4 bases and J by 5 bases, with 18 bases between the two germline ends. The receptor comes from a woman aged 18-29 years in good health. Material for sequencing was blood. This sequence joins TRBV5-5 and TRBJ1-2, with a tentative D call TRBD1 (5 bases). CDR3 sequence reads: CASSTSGQGGYGYTF. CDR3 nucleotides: TGTGCCAGCAGCACCTCCGGGCAGGGAGGATATGGCTACACCTTC.